This TCR beta chain came from a study of control samples from healthy donors and cancer patients. Clones were read by immunoSEQ multiplex PCR, and TCRdb kept only the in-frame ones, dropping some. The sample has about 120,000 clones, around 92% seen once. The CDR3 loop spans 12 amino acids. The germline V and J ends were trimmed by 0 bases and 4 bases, with 3 bases remaining between them. The material sequenced was PBMCs. The origin of this receptor is a man at least 80 years old with head and neck cancer. This chain joins TRBV12-3 or TRBV12-4 and TRBJ1-2; no reliable D call. The CDR3 DNA sequence: TGTGCCAGCAGTTTAGCGAGCTATGGCTACACCTTC. Its protein product is CASSLASYGYTF.